The 19 T cell receptor beta chains presented below share a single source sample, sequenced in a study of T cell responses to AZD1222 COVID-19 vaccine. TCRdb's copy holds only in-frame clones and misses some; the assay was immunoSEQ multiplex PCR. The table lists 150,000 to 200,000 clones, 94% of them singletons. Specimen: peripheral blood, collected on day 0 of AZD1222 vaccination. The source is an adult in good health.

This chain links TRBV19 with TRBJ2-1; 12 nucleotides line up with TRBD2. The CDR3 length is 18 residues. Germline assignment: CDR1 LNHDA and CDR2 SQIVND (reference sequence). With 2 bases clipped from V and 4 bases from J, the junction kept 9 bases outside the gene matches. The CDR3 loop reads CASSIPPTSGGRYNEQFF. In DNA, the CDR3 is TGTGCCAGTAGTATACCCCCAACTAGCGGGGGGAGATACAATGAGCAGTTCTTC.

This clone has just one count. This chain links TRBV6-5 with TRBJ1-4; 7 bases fit TRBD1. In germline, CDR1 is MNHEY, CDR2 SVGAGI. The CDR3 is made up of 14 amino acids. V gave up 6 bases and J gave up 4 bases; unmatched junction bases: 5. The CDR3 sequence is CASRTDRVNEKLFF. Here the CDR3 DNA reads TGTGCCAGCAGGACCGACAGGGTTAATGAAAAACTGTTTTTT.

In nucleotides, the CDR3 is TGTGCCATCAGGACAGCCTATATGAACACTGAAGCTTTCTTT. It yields the protein CAIRTAYMNTEAFF. V is TRBV10-3 and J is TRBJ1-1; D is possibly TRBD1 (5 bases). Trimming removed 6 bases at V and 0 bases at J, with 11 bases between. Germline CDR1 is ENHRY and CDR2 is SYGVKD. CDR3 size: 14 residues.

The V gene is TRBV5-4, the J gene TRBJ2-7, with 9 bases identical to TRBD2. The CDR3 is 15 residues long. Germline trimming cut 0 bases from V and 7 bases from J; bases unmatched to any gene: 8. Per the germline V gene, CDR1 is SGHNT and CDR2 is YYREEE (reference sequence). CDR3 nucleotides: TGTGCCAGCAGCTTGGTGGTTAGCGGGAGTGAAGAGCAGTACTTC. Protein sequence: CASSLVVSGSEEQYF.

This chain connects TRBV25-1 to TRBJ1-2; 7 nucleotides align to TRBD1. The germline gives CDR1 MGHDK, CDR2 SYGVNS. This CDR3 region has 13 residues. Trimming removed 6 bases from V and 5 bases from J; junction bases left unmatched: 6. The CDR3 DNA sequence: TGTGCCAGCAGACAGGGGTCCGCTTATGGCTACACCTTC. This codes for CASRQGSAYGYTF.

This clone was seen a few times. The rearrangement joins TRBV11-3 to TRBJ2-7, with 7 nucleotides matching TRBD2. CDR1 and CDR2 from the germline V gene are SGHNT and YENEEA. The CDR3 covers 15 residues. The ends lost 4 bases at V and 5 bases at J; junction bases unmatched: 11. The CDR3 region has the DNA TGTGCCAGCAGCTCCAGGGAGGGATCCACCAACGAGCAGTACTTC. Encoded protein: CASSSREGSTNEQYF.

This sequence joins TRBV6-1 and TRBJ1-5; D may be TRBD1 (6 bases). The CDR3 has 15 residues. V was trimmed by 3 bases and J by 3 bases, leaving 12 bases between them. Germline V gene sequence: CDR1 MNHNS, CDR2 SASEGT. The CDR3: CASSDLGAYNQPQHF. The CDR3 coding sequence is TGTGCCAGCAGTGATTTGGGGGCTTACAATCAGCCCCAGCATTTT.

In this sample, this clone turned up a few times. The V and J genes are TRBV19 and TRBJ2-1; 9 bases align to TRBD2. J gave up 5 bases and V 4 bases, and 6 bases lay outside the gene matches. CDR1 and CDR2 (germline): LNHDA, SQIVND (reference sequence). The CDR3 spans 15 residues. In DNA form, the CDR3 reads TGTGCCAGTAGTAAGGGACTAGCCCCTAACAATGAGCAGTTCTTC. Encoded protein: CASSKGLAPNNEQFF.

The J gene is TRBJ1-2, the V gene TRBV28, with D maybe TRBD1 (5 bases). There are 14 residues in the CDR3. V shed 4 bases and J shed 4 bases, with 13 bases lying between them. The V gene's germline CDR1 is MDHEN and CDR2 SYDVKM. CDR3 region: CASSSTRGTYGYTF. DNA for the CDR3: TGTGCCAGCAGTTCGACGCGGGGGACCTATGGCTACACCTTC.

J is TRBJ1-4 and V is TRBV2; D might be TRBD1 (5 bases). V lost 1 base to trimming and J lost 4 bases, with 13 bases between them. This CDR3 contains 16 residues. The germline gives CDR1 SNHLY, CDR2 FYNNEI. As DNA, the CDR3 is TGTGCCAGCAGTGAAGGCGGGACGAATGATAATGAAAAACTGTTTTTT. Its protein product is CASSEGGTNDNEKLFF.

The chain carries TRBV3-1 (or the pseudogene TRBV3-2) and TRBJ2-3; D might be TRBD1 (6 bases). This CDR3 region has 16 residues. CDR1 LGHDT and CDR2 YNNKEL come from the germline V gene (reference sequence). Between the trimmed V and J ends, which lost 4 bases and 5 bases, there was a span of 19 bases. The CDR3 DNA reads TGTGCCAGCAGCCTCCAGGGGACACGGGGCGGAGATACGCAGTATTTT. This encodes CASSLQGTRGGDTQYF.

In nucleotides, the CDR3 is TGTGCCAGCAGTCCCGGGGTGGGGGCGAATGAGCAGTTCTTC. Its translation is CASSPGVGANEQFF. The gene calls are TRBV6-5 and TRBJ2-1; a weak D match, TRBD1 (6 bases). This CDR3 contains 14 residues. The V and J ends lost 5 bases and 7 bases respectively, with 15 bases between them. Germline CDR1 MNHEY, CDR2 SVGAGI.

Remarks on this clone: One end of the junction is discordant with germline, which a read error may explain. The chain employs TRBV5-1 and TRBJ1-1, with a possible D match to TRBD1 (6 bases). The germline CDR1 and CDR2 sequences are SGHRS and YFSETQ. This CDR3 contains 14 residues. CDR3 DNA: TGCGCCAGCAGCTGGGCCTCAGGGGACACTAAAGCTTTCTTT. Translated, it gives CASSWASGDTKAFF.

The chain employs TRBV28 and TRBJ1-2; 8 bases map to TRBD1. J lost 3 bases, V lost 4 bases, and 10 bases had no gene match. This CDR3 region has 16 residues. Germline V gene lookup returns CDR1 MDHEN and CDR2 SYDVKM. The CDR3 DNA sequence: TGTGCCAGCAGTTCCCCCTCGGACAGGGCGCACTATGGCTACACCTTC. Amino acid sequence: CASSSPSDRAHYGYTF.

The sample holds a few counts of this clone. This rearrangement joins TRBV7-9 to TRBJ1-1; D is undetermined. The V gene lost 3 bases and the J gene lost 0 bases, with 8 bases spanning the gap. This CDR3 spans 14 amino acids. Germline V gives CDR1 SEHNR, CDR2 FQNEAQ (reference sequence). For the CDR3, the DNA is TGTGCCAGCAGCTTTAATCGCCTGAACACTGAAGCTTTCTTT. It specifies CASSFNRLNTEAFF.

The chain has TRBV15 and TRBJ2-1; D unclear. Germline V lookup: CDR1 LNHNV, CDR2 YYDKDF (reference sequence). This CDR3 spans 12 amino acids. The V and J ends lost 5 bases and 5 bases respectively, with 7 bases between them. The CDR3 loop is CATSPVNNEQFF. In DNA, the CDR3 is TGTGCCACCAGCCCCGTGAACAATGAGCAGTTCTTC.

This sequence joins TRBV11-2 and TRBJ1-1, with unresolved D. V dropped 2 bases and J dropped 4 bases, with 11 bases sitting between them. CDR1 SGHAT and CDR2 FQNNGV come from the germline V gene. This CDR3 region has 14 residues. The DNA for the CDR3 is TGTGCCAGCAGCTTAAACGGACGGGGCACTGAAGCTTTCTTT. This codes for CASSLNGRGTEAFF.

The J gene is TRBJ2-5, the V gene TRBV6-6, with D perhaps TRBD1 or TRBD2 (6 bases each). Germline CDR1 is MNHNY and CDR2 is SVGAGI (reference sequence). Trimming removed 7 bases at V and 5 bases at J, with 23 bases between. This CDR3 has 16 residues. The CDR3 coding sequence is TGTGCCAGCACCGGCGGAGGGCAGGGGAATTTGGAGACCCAGTACTTC. Residues: CASTGGGQGNLETQYF.

The chain uses TRBV7-6 and TRBJ1-4; no reliable D call. CDR1 SGHVS and CDR2 FNYEAQ come from the germline V gene. Trimming left V 5 bases short and J 8 bases short, with 18 bases between. CDR3 length equals 15 residues. The CDR3 DNA follows: TGTGCCAGCAGCCCAGGTGGGCGGGTAGAGGAAAAACTGTTTTTT. Its translation: CASSPGGRVEEKLFF.